The clone carrying this T cell receptor beta chain was counted many times. What it binds is not known. A quantitative 5'-RACE method, one with molecular barcodes, was used to make TCR beta libraries. TCRdb analysed the 5' RACE reads with MiXCR anew, one entry per CDR3 protein. The sample has a few hundred thousand distinct CDR3 sequences, 20% seen once; the top ten hold roughly 7.4%. This sample was taken from a study of CD8 T cells in ankylosing spondylitis. Study-wide findings and caveats: Earlier reports found some motif variants in synovial fluid and blood in reactive arthritis. Disease-linked clones reportedly concentrated significantly in matched ankylosing spondylitis synovial fluid. There was a TCR beta motif, made of several highly homologous variants, that appeared characteristic of ankylosing spondylitis blood.

The material sequenced was blood, either unsorted or a sorted T cell fraction (not recorded which). The origin of this receptor is a male donor with ankylosing spondylitis or in good health (not recorded which).

CDR3 in DNA: TGCGCCAGCAGCTTGGTAGGGGTCGGAAACACCATATATTTT. Residues: CASSLVGVGNTIYF. This chain connects TRBV5-1 to TRBJ1-3, with D perhaps TRBD1 (5 bases). Germline values: CDR1 SGHRS, CDR2 YFSETQ. V dropped 0 bases and J dropped 4 bases, with 8 bases sitting between them. CDR3 length: 14 amino acids. The whole variable domain, filled in from reference TRBV5-1 and TRBJ1-3, reads KAGVTQTPRYLIKTRGQQVTLSCSPISGHRSVSWYQQTPGQGLQFLFEYFSETQRNKGNFPGRFSGRQFSNSRSEMNVSTLELGDSALYLCASSLVGVGNTIYFGEGSWLTVV.